This T cell receptor (beta chain) was profiled in a study of T cell changes during pregnancy in multiple sclerosis. The germline V gene has CDR1 ENHRY and CDR2 SYGVKD. CDR3 length equals 14 residues. The trim removed 8 bases at V and 7 bases at J, leaving 10 bases unmatched. This clone was picked up one time. The data were produced by immunoSEQ multiplex PCR, yet TCRdb's version contains in-frame clones alone and is incomplete. The table has tens of thousands of clones, about nine tenths seen once; the top ten hold about 0.5%. The starting material was CD4+ T cells from peripheral blood mononuclear cells, obtained in the third trimester of pregnancy. The TCR sequence derives from a female donor with multiple sclerosis, enrolled in a pregnancy study. The J gene is TRBJ1-5, the V gene TRBV10-3; 8 nucleotides line up with TRBD1. The CDR3 DNA reads as TGTGCCATCGCCCGGGAACAGGGGGACCAGCCCCAGCATTTT. It codes for CAIAREQGDQPQHF.